This entry lists 18 T cell receptor beta chains sequenced from one sample in a study of T cell responses to AZD1222 COVID-19 vaccine. Clones were sequenced by immunoSEQ multiplex PCR, and TCRdb holds only the in-frame ones, with some missing. The sample includes around 180,000 clones, 85% to 90% seen only once; the top ten take 0.49%. Sequencing was performed on peripheral blood, taken on day 0 of AZD1222 vaccination. The source is an adult in good health.

The chain employs TRBV27 and TRBJ1-2; a weak D match, TRBD1 (6 bases). The CDR3 is 13 amino acids. V lost 5 bases and J 5 bases, leaving 12 bases between the germline ends. From germline, CDR1 is MNHEY and CDR2 SMNVEV (reference sequence). CDR3 protein: CASSIGQLYGYTF. The CDR3 nucleotides are TGTGCCAGCAGTATAGGACAGCTATATGGCTACACCTTC.

This clone was counted only a few times. The chain joins TRBV27 to TRBJ2-7, with D possibly being TRBD1 or TRBD2 (6 bases each). The CDR3 contains 14 residues. V was pared by 6 bases and J by 4 bases, with 16 bases between. Looked up from germline, CDR1 is MNHEY and CDR2 is SMNVEV (reference sequence). The chain's CDR3 is CASSAIGGPYEQYF. CDR3 nucleotides: TGTGCCAGCAGCGCCATAGGGGGGCCTTACGAGCAGTACTTC.

V usage is TRBV11-2 and J usage is TRBJ1-4; D remains unclear. The CDR3 contains 13 residues. Trimming left V 5 bases short and J 2 bases short, with 6 bases between. Germline assignment: CDR1 SGHAT and CDR2 FQNNGV. This chain's CDR3 is CASSPVTNEKLFF. CDR3 bases: TGTGCCAGCAGCCCAGTCACTAATGAAAAACTGTTTTTT. Full variable domain (missing parts from reference TRBV11-2 and TRBJ1-4): EAGVAQSPRYKIIEKRQSVAFWCNPISGHATLYWYQQILGQGPKLLIQFQNNGVVDDSQLPKDRFSAERLKGVDSTLKIQPAKLEDSAVYLCASSPVTNEKLFFGSGTQLSVL.

The CDR3 bases are TGTGCCAGCAGCGAAGGGTCCCGAAACACCGGGGAGCTGTTTTTT. Protein: CASSEGSRNTGELFF. The chain is built from TRBV9 and TRBJ2-2; D is ambiguous. Germline CDR1 and CDR2: SGDLS and YYNGEE. V lost 3 bases and J 2 bases, leaving 11 bases between the germline ends. The CDR3 has 15 residues.

The chain has TRBV7-3 and TRBJ1-1; D possibly corresponds to TRBD1 (6 bases). V lost 1 base and J lost 5, with 14 bases in between. Germline loops: CDR1 SGHTA, CDR2 FQGTGA. The CDR3 length is 15 residues. CDR3 in amino acids: CASSLNPGVGTEAFF. The CDR3 nucleotides read TGTGCCAGCAGCTTAAACCCAGGGGTGGGAACTGAAGCTTTCTTT.

V gene TRBV28 combines with J gene TRBJ1-2; possibly TRBD1 for D (6 bases). The CDR3 has 12 residues. Germline lookup yields CDR1 MDHEN and CDR2 SYDVKM. The ends were cut back, 6 bases at V and 8 bases at J, with 13 bases in the middle. CDR3 DNA sequence: TGTGCCAGCAGCCGTCAGGGGTTAGGCTACACCTTC. Its protein is CASSRQGLGYTF.

The V and J genes are TRBV3-1 (or the pseudogene TRBV3-2) and TRBJ1-3; 7 nucleotides align to TRBD1. CDR3 length equals 15 residues. V lost 0 bases to trimming and J lost 8 bases; unmatched junction nucleotides: 7. The germline gives CDR1 LGHDT, CDR2 YNNKEL (reference sequence). As DNA, the CDR3 is TGTGCCAGCAGCCAAGAGAGGTCCAGGGGGGACACCATATATTTT. Amino acid sequence: CASSQERSRGDTIYF.

The chain uses TRBV19 and TRBJ1-6; no reliable D call. Trimming left V 1 base short and J 9 bases short, with 16 bases between. This CDR3 comprises 16 residues. Germline-derived CDR1 and CDR2 are LNHDA and SQIVND (reference sequence). CDR3 bases: TGTGCCAGTAGTATAGGAAGGACGGGCGCGGGTTCACCCCTCCACTTT. Its protein product is CASSIGRTGAGSPLHF.

The chain combines TRBV7-2 with TRBJ1-5; D perhaps matches TRBD1 (5 bases). CDR1 is SGHTA, CDR2 FQGNSA, per germline. The V gene lost 8 bases and the J gene lost 4 bases, with 18 bases spanning the gap. The CDR3 is 15 amino acids. CDR3 DNA: TGTGCCAGCCAGCCTAGCGGGGGGTGGAATCAGCCCCAGCATTTT. Translating it yields CASQPSGGWNQPQHF.

The chain joins TRBV11-2 to TRBJ1-5; tentative D call: TRBD1 (5 bases). The germline CDR1 and CDR2 sequences are SGHAT and FQNNGV. The V and J ends lost 3 bases and 0 bases respectively, with 9 bases between them. This CDR3 has 15 amino acids. In DNA, the CDR3 is TGTGCCAGCAGCTTGGGGGATTATAGCAATCAGCCCCAGCATTTT. Translating it yields CASSLGDYSNQPQHF.

V and J are TRBV7-3 and TRBJ2-1, with 7 bases fitting TRBD2. The CDR3 loop spans 18 amino acids. V was pared by 2 bases and J by 2 bases, with 12 bases of the junction left unmatched. Germline V gene lookup returns CDR1 SGHTA and CDR2 FQGTGA. The DNA of the CDR3 is TGTGCCAGCAGCTTACTACCCTCTGGACGGGGGGCCTACAATGAGCAGTTCTTC. Its protein is CASSLLPSGRGAYNEQFF.

This rearrangement joins TRBV10-1 to TRBJ2-7, with 11 nucleotides matching TRBD2. CDR3 length equals 18 residues. Germline-derived CDR1 and CDR2 are WNHNN and SYGVQD (reference sequence). The junction had 19 bases not matched to a gene; V was cut back by 8 bases and J by 4 bases. Here the CDR3 DNA reads TGCGCCAGCCCAGGCTTAGCGGGAGGGCCCCGTCTCATATACGAGCAGTACTTC. This translates into CASPGLAGGPRLIYEQYF.

This clone was observed a few times. The gene calls are TRBV11-3 and TRBJ1-6, with D maybe TRBD1 (5 bases). The germline CDR1 and CDR2 sequences are SGHNT and YENEEA. This CDR3 comprises 14 residues. The V and J ends lost 4 bases and 9 bases respectively, with 13 bases between them. The CDR3 coding sequence is TGTGCCAGCAGCTCAGCCGACAGTTCTTCACCCCTCCACTTT. Protein sequence: CASSSADSSSPLHF.

This clone has just a few counts. The J gene is TRBJ1-6, the V gene TRBV30, with TRBD1 as a possible D gene (5 bases). Per the germline V gene, CDR1 is GTSNPN and CDR2 is SVGIG (reference sequence). The CDR3 loop spans 16 amino acids. The V gene lost 2 bases and the J gene lost 5 bases, with 16 bases spanning the gap. The CDR3, as DNA: TGTGCCTGGAGTCCCCCCTTTGGGGCGGATAATTCACCCCTCCACTTT. This gives the protein CAWSPPFGADNSPLHF.

The chain joins TRBV24-1 to TRBJ1-5; 8 bases fit TRBD1. The V and J ends lost 10 bases and 2 bases, in that order; junction bases with no gene match: 6. CDR3 length equals 14 residues. CDR1 KGHDR and CDR2 SFDVKD come from the germline V gene. In DNA form, the CDR3 reads TGTGCCACACAGGGGGGGATTGGCAATCAGCCCCAGCATTTT. Translation: CATQGGIGNQPQHF.

Worth noting for this clone: Germline is not matched at one junction end, which may reflect a read error. V gene TRBV7-7 combines with J gene TRBJ2-2; D is perhaps TRBD1 (6 bases). The CDR3 spans 17 residues. The germline V gene has CDR1 SSHAT and CDR2 FNYEAQ (reference sequence). The CDR3 sequence: CASSLHTGQVNTGELFF. Written as DNA, the CDR3 is TGTGCTAGCAGCTTACATACAGGGCAGGTGAACACCGGGGAGCTGTTTTTT.

In DNA, the CDR3 is TGTGCCAGCACCAGACTGGACAGGGGCCTATTC. Translated: CASTRLDRGLF. The chain uses TRBV21-1 and TRBJ1-2; whether TRBD1, the table's D call, matches the DNA was not checked. TRBV21-1 is a pseudogene segment. There are 11 residues in the CDR3.

The rearrangement links TRBV18 to TRBJ1-2; D is unclear. CDR3 length equals 13 residues. Germline V gene sequence: CDR1 KGHSH, CDR2 LQKENI. V dropped 2 bases and J dropped 2 bases, with 6 bases sitting between them. The CDR3 sequence is CASSPTGNYGYTF. The CDR3 coding sequence is TGTGCCAGCTCACCAACGGGGAACTATGGCTACACCTTC.